The rows below give T cell receptor beta chains drawn from one sample of a study of technical replicates of blood from a handful of donors. Generated by immunoSEQ multiplex PCR, the TCRdb table keeps only in-frame clones and is missing some. The sample includes around 92,000 clones, roughly 96% of them seen just once. The sample was T cells isolated from PBMCs. These receptors were collected from a human donor in good health. Both conserved end residues are part of each CDR3. The order of the fields is D gene, V gene, clone size, J gene, CDR3 DNA, CDR3 protein. A D gene is named only where the DNA matches it firmly. Not all rows give a size; the values are once, few, many and, for expanded clones, a class.

NA	TRBV6-1	NA	TRBJ1-2	TGTGCCAGCAGGACAGACAGGTCTAACTATGGCTACACCTTC	CASRTDRSNYGYTF
NA	TRBV6-5	NA	TRBJ2-1	TGTGCCAGCTCTGGGGGCGCTAACCAGTTCTTC	CASSGGANQFF
TRBD2	TRBV27	NA	TRBJ2-1	TGTGCCAGCAGTGAGACTAGCGAGAAACATAATGAGCAGTTCTTC	CASSETSEKHNEQFF
TRBD1	TRBV19	NA	TRBJ2-3	TGTGCCAGTAGTCCCCTTCAAACGACAGGGTACACAGATACGCAGTATTTT	CASSPLQTTGYTDTQYF
TRBD1	TRBV18	NA	TRBJ1-4	TGTGCCAGCTCAGCCGACAGGGGTGAGGAAAAACTGTTTTTT	CASSADRGEEKLFF
TRBD2	TRBV2	NA	TRBJ2-5	TGTGCCAGCAGTGTACCGGCGGGGGGGAAAGAGACCCAGTACTTC	CASSVPAGGKETQYF
NA	TRBV6-5	NA	TRBJ1-1	TGTGCCAGCAGTTGGCACCGAATGAACACTGAAGCTTTCTTT	CASSWHRMNTEAFF
TRBD2	TRBV5-1	NA	TRBJ2-1	TGCGCCAGCAGCTCCACTGGACTAGCGGAGAATAGAGTGCAGTTCTTC	CASSSTGLAENRVQFF
NA	TRBV4-1	many	TRBJ1-1	TGCGCCAGCAGCCAAGGACAACTCCGAAACACTGAAGCTTTCTTT	CASSQGQLRNTEAFF
NA	TRBV9	NA	TRBJ2-6	TGTGCCAGCAGCGTCGGGTTAGCCAACGTCCTGACTTTC	CASSVGLANVLTF
NA	TRBV6-1	NA	TRBJ2-7	TGTGCCAGCAGTGACGGGCAGGGGCTGGGATCCTACGAGCAGTACTTC	CASSDGQGLGSYEQYF
NA	TRBV5-6	NA	TRBJ1-2	TGTGCCAGCAGCTTAGGACAGAACTATGGCTACACCTTC	CASSLGQNYGYTF
NA	TRBV5-6	NA	TRBJ1-2	TGTGCCAGCAGTCCCCGTTGGGGTCGGGGGGAAGGCTACACCTTC	CASSPRWGRGEGYTF
NA	TRBV6-1	NA	TRBJ1-1	TGTGCCAGCTCTAACACTGAAGCTTTCTTT	CASSNTEAFF
TRBD1	TRBV6-6	NA	TRBJ2-5	TGTGCCAGCAGAGACAGGGGTTCTTGGGAGACCCAGTACTTC	CASRDRGSWETQYF
NA	TRBV19	NA	TRBJ1-1	TGTGCCAGTAGACCCGGGTGGGGCGAAGCTTTCTTT	CASRPGWGEAFF
NA	TRBV6-5	NA	TRBJ2-7	TGTGCCAGCAGTTCCCCCACTAGTCTTGGTTCCTACGAGCAGTACTTC	CASSSPTSLGSYEQYF
NA	TRBV6-5	once	TRBJ2-7	TGTGCCAGCAGTTACGGTATTAGCGGACTAGAGCAGTACTTC	CASSYGISGLEQYF
TRBD2	TRBV10-2	once	TRBJ2-5	TGCGCCAGCAAGAAACTAGCGGCAGTCCGAGAGACCCAGTACTTC	CASKKLAAVRETQYF
NA	TRBV29-1	NA	TRBJ1-1	TGCAGCGCCTGCAGGGATGAGCACACTGAAGCTTTCTTT	CSACRDEHTEAFF
TRBD2	TRBV2	NA	TRBJ2-2	TGTGCCAGCAGTGTCGGACTAGCGGACGCCGGGGAGCTGTTTTTT	CASSVGLADAGELFF
NA	TRBV10-2	NA	TRBJ2-7	TGCGCCAGCAGCGTTAATGGACAGTTATACGAGCAGTACTTC	CASSVNGQLYEQYF
TRBD2	TRBV6-1	once	TRBJ2-1	TGTGCCAGCAGTGAAGTGCCAGGGAGGGGCAATGAGCAGTTCTTC	CASSEVPGRGNEQFF
NA	TRBV19	NA	TRBJ1-3	TGTGCCAGTGGTGGTGGGAGGCGAAACACCATATATTTT	CASGGGRRNTIYF
TRBD1	TRBV19	NA	TRBJ1-5	TGTGCCAGTAGTACGAGTCCCGGGACAGGGGGGACGGAAAATCAGCCCCAGCATTTT	CASSTSPGTGGTENQPQHF
TRBD2	TRBV2	NA	TRBJ2-5	TGTGCCAGCACCGGACTAGCTGGGAGTAGGGGGGAGACCCAGTACTTC	CASTGLAGSRGETQYF
TRBD2	TRBV7-2	NA	TRBJ2-4	TGTGCCAGCAGCTTAGTACTAGCGGGAGGTCGAAACATTCAGTACTTC	CASSLVLAGGRNIQYF
NA	TRBV15	NA	TRBJ1-1	TGTGCCACCAGCCCTCCAGGGACACGGGAGAACACTGAAGCTTTCTTT	CATSPPGTRENTEAFF